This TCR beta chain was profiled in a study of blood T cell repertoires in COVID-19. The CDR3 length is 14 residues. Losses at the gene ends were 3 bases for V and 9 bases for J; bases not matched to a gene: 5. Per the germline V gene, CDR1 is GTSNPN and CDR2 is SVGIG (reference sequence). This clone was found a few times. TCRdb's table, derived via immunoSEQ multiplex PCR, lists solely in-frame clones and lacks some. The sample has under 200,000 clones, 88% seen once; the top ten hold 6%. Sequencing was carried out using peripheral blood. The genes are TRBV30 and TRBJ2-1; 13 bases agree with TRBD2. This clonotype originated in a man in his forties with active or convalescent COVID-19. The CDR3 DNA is TGTGCCTGGAGCGGACTAGCGGGAGATATTGAGCAGTTCTTC. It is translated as CAWSGLAGDIEQFF.